The 28 T cell receptor beta chains listed next were all sequenced from one sample in a study of T cell responses to AZD1222 COVID-19 vaccine. Assay: immunoSEQ multiplex PCR; the TCRdb copy retains only in-frame clones and omits some. The repertoire consists of about 110,000 clones, with 81% occurring once and the leading ten covering 4% to 5%. The source was peripheral blood, collected on day 0 of AZD1222 vaccination. These receptors all stem from an adult in good health.

Only one count was recorded for this clone. The CDR3, as DNA: TGTGCCAGCAGTGACCACAGGGAGGGCTACGAGCAGTACTTC. Translating gives CASSDHREGYEQYF. The gene calls are TRBV6-1 and TRBJ2-7; perhaps TRBD2 as D (7 bases). The V gene's germline CDR1 is MNHNS and CDR2 SASEGT. V lost 3 bases, J lost 3 bases, and 12 bases lay in between. This CDR3 is built from 14 residues.

The chain couples TRBV28 to TRBJ1-2, with D possibly being TRBD1 (5 bases). V lost 2 bases and J lost 0, with 13 bases in between. The CDR3 is made up of 16 amino acids. The germline V gene encodes CDR1 MDHEN and CDR2 SYDVKM. The CDR3 sequence is CASSLGGSSTNYGYTF. For the CDR3, the DNA is TGTGCCAGCAGTTTAGGGGGATCCTCAACTAACTATGGCTACACCTTC.

CDR3 coding DNA: TGCGCCAGCAGCCAAGATCGGCAGGAAGATTCACCCCTCCACTTT. Translation: CASSQDRQEDSPLHF. The J gene is TRBJ1-6, the V gene TRBV4-1; D not certain. This CDR3 is built from 15 residues. V was shortened by 0 bases and J by 8 bases, with 11 bases between the two germline ends. The germline V gene encodes CDR1 MGHRA and CDR2 YSYEKL.

The gene calls are TRBV6-2 or TRBV6-3 and TRBJ2-3, with D possibly TRBD2 on 6 matching bases. The CDR3 consists of 15 residues. V lost 5 bases, J lost 4 bases, and 16 bases lay in between. Germline V gene sequence: CDR1 MNHEY, CDR2 SVGEGT. The CDR3 sequence is CASSGTSPRADTQYF. CDR3 sequence (DNA): TGTGCCAGCAGTGGGACTTCCCCAAGAGCAGATACGCAGTATTTT.

The V gene is TRBV19, the J gene TRBJ2-1, with D possibly matching TRBD1 (6 bases). The CDR3 has 15 residues. Germline CDR1 reads LNHDA; CDR2 reads SQIVND (reference sequence). V lost 5 bases and J lost 0, with 11 bases in between. In nucleotides, the CDR3 is TGTGCCAGTAGTCCGAGGGGGACCTCCTACAATGAGCAGTTCTTC. It encodes CASSPRGTSYNEQFF.

The V gene is TRBV28, the J gene TRBJ2-5; 7 nucleotides agree with TRBD2. CDR1 and CDR2 (germline): MDHEN, SYDVKM. The trim removed 2 bases at V and 1 base at J, leaving 4 bases unmatched. CDR3 length: 15 amino acids. The CDR3 DNA follows: TGTGCCAGCAGTTTACCCCTAGCGGTCCAAGAGACCCAGTACTTC. Translated, it gives CASSLPLAVQETQYF. The complete variable domain, with remaining parts taken from reference TRBV28 and TRBJ2-5, reads DVKVTQSSRYLVKRTGEKVFLECVQDMDHENMFWYRQDPGLGLRLIYFSYDVKMKEKGDIPEGYSVSREKKERFSLILESASTNQTSMYLCASSLPLAVQETQYFGPGTRLLVL.

The chain carries TRBV18 and TRBJ1-2, with no clear D. The V gene's germline CDR1 is KGHSH and CDR2 LQKENI. The CDR3 totals 14 residues. V was clipped by 1 base and J by 1 base, with 7 bases between them. Here the CDR3 reads CASSPRTNNYGYTF. The DNA of the CDR3 is TGTGCCAGCTCACCACGTACAAATAACTATGGCTACACCTTC.

This chain uses TRBV7-9 with TRBJ1-3, with D hard to call. Per germline, CDR1 SEHNR and CDR2 FQNEAQ (reference sequence). Trimming left V 1 base short and J 0 bases short, with 10 bases between. The CDR3 length is 16 residues. This chain's CDR3 is CASSLGGAASGNTIYF. The CDR3 DNA reads as TGTGCCAGCAGCTTAGGAGGTGCGGCCTCTGGAAACACCATATATTTT.

This rearrangement joins TRBV7-2 to TRBJ1-6; D uncertain. The germline V and J ends were trimmed by 1 base and 2 bases, with 12 bases remaining between them. The CDR3 has 17 residues. Per germline, CDR1 SGHTA and CDR2 FQGNSA. The CDR3 sequence is CASSLVYDPAYNSPLHF. The CDR3 region has the DNA TGTGCCAGCAGCTTAGTATACGACCCCGCCTATAATTCACCCCTCCACTTT.

This rearrangement joins TRBV7-2 to TRBJ2-7; tentatively, D is TRBD1 (6 bases). Deletions cut 5 bases from V and 5 bases from J, with 19 bases between. The CDR3 contains 15 residues. The V gene's germline CDR1 is SGHTA and CDR2 FQGNSA. The CDR3 is CASSLNRDKVNEQYF. For the CDR3, the DNA is TGTGCCAGCAGCCTTAACCGGGACAAGGTCAACGAGCAGTACTTC. Looking up the rest from reference TRBV7-2 and TRBJ2-7 gives the full variable domain: GAGVSQSPSNKVTEKGKDVELRCDPISGHTALYWYRQSLGQGLEFLIYFQGNSAPDKSGLPSDRFSAERTGGSVSTLTIQRTQQEDSAVYLCASSLNRDKVNEQYFGPGTRLTVT.

The chain employs TRBV11-2 and TRBJ2-2; no reliable D call. The CDR3 is 12 amino acids. Trimming pared 8 bases from V and 1 base from J, leaving 5 bases between. Germline values: CDR1 SGHAT, CDR2 FQNNGV. CDR3 in DNA: TGTGCCAGCGGAAGGAACACCGGGGAGCTGTTTTTT. Its translation: CASGRNTGELFF.

This clone was recorded only once. The chain employs TRBV18 and TRBJ1-6; D not certain. This CDR3 spans 13 amino acids. The germline gives CDR1 KGHSH, CDR2 LQKENI. V lost 5 bases and J 10 bases, leaving 12 bases between the germline ends. The CDR3 loop reads CASSSKLGSPLHF. The CDR3 DNA reads as TGTGCCAGCTCATCTAAGTTAGGATCACCCCTCCACTTT.

This clone was seen once. The rearrangement links TRBV16 to TRBJ1-1; D is possibly TRBD1 (5 bases). Trimming removed 0 bases from V and 4 bases from J, with 9 bases in between. Germline V gene data show CDR1 as KGHSY and CDR2 as FQNENV. The CDR3 consists of 14 residues. The chain's CDR3 is CASSQSRRGTEAFF. The DNA of the CDR3 is TGTGCCAGCAGCCAATCTAGAAGGGGCACTGAAGCTTTCTTT. The full variable domain, completed using reference TRBV16 and TRBJ1-1, is GEEVAQTPKHLVRGEGQKAKLYCAPIKGHSYVFWYQQVLKNEFKFLISFQNENVFDETGMPKERFSAKCLPNSPCSLEIQATKLEDSAVYFCASSQSRRGTEAFFGQGTRLTVV.

The chain couples TRBV7-2 to TRBJ2-2; either TRBD1 or TRBD2 may supply D (6 bases each). CDR1 is SGHTA and CDR2 is FQGNSA in the germline V gene. The CDR3 is 18 residues long. V lost 5 bases to trimming and J lost 0 bases, with 19 bases between them. Here the CDR3 reads CASSPLLGGQANTGELFF. CDR3 bases: TGTGCCAGCAGCCCGTTATTGGGGGGACAAGCGAACACCGGGGAGCTGTTTTTT.

The chain recombines TRBV5-1 with TRBJ1-1; no definite D call. V lost 0 bases to trimming and J lost 4 bases, with 7 bases between them. The germline V gene encodes CDR1 SGHRS and CDR2 YFSETQ. The CDR3 extends over 13 amino acids. The CDR3 loop is CASSLVVSTEAFF. In nucleotides, the CDR3 is TGCGCCAGCAGCTTGGTTGTCAGCACTGAAGCTTTCTTT.

This chain joins TRBV19 and TRBJ1-2; 9 bases map to TRBD1. The germline V gene encodes CDR1 LNHDA and CDR2 SQIVND (reference sequence). CDR3 size: 13 residues. V lost 5 bases, J lost 6 bases, and 4 bases stayed unmatched. The chain's CDR3 is CASSRRTGDGYTF. CDR3 DNA: TGTGCCAGTAGTCGCCGGACAGGGGATGGCTACACCTTC.

The V and J genes are TRBV29-1 and TRBJ1-2; the match to TRBD1 covers 7 bases. CDR1 is SQVTM and CDR2 is ANQGSEA in the germline V gene. With V trimmed by 0 bases and J by 5 bases, 9 bases remained unmatched. This CDR3 spans 15 amino acids. CDR3 region: CSVEETSGTEYGYTF. In nucleotides, the CDR3 is TGCAGCGTTGAAGAGACTTCCGGGACAGAATATGGCTACACCTTC.

The chain joins TRBV24-1 to TRBJ2-3; possible D gene TRBD1, 5 bases. The CDR3 is made up of 16 amino acids. CDR1 KGHDR and CDR2 SFDVKD come from the germline V gene. Trimming cost V 3 bases and J 0 bases, with 12 bases left between them. The CDR3 bases are TGTGCCACCAGTGATAACAGGAGCCCTAGCACAGATACGCAGTATTTT. As protein: CATSDNRSPSTDTQYF.

The chain has TRBV2 and TRBJ1-1, with 9 bases fitting TRBD1. Germline V gene lookup returns CDR1 SNHLY and CDR2 FYNNEI. The CDR3 is 14 residues long. V was clipped by 5 bases and J by 6 bases; unmatched bases: 7. CDR3 bases: TGTGCCAGCAGTCCTCGGGACAGGGTAGCTGAAGCTTTCTTT. It specifies CASSPRDRVAEAFF.

This clone came up once. This sequence joins TRBV28 and TRBJ1-2, with D unclear. The CDR3 consists of 13 residues. The V and J ends lost 8 bases and 0 bases respectively, with 10 bases between them. Germline assignment: CDR1 MDHEN and CDR2 SYDVKM. The CDR3 sequence: CASGSWPNYGYTF. The CDR3 region has the DNA TGTGCCAGCGGAAGTTGGCCTAACTATGGCTACACCTTC.

The genes are TRBV19 and TRBJ1-2; possibly TRBD1 for D (6 bases). Germline CDR1 is LNHDA and CDR2 is SQIVND (reference sequence). V was pared by 6 bases and J by 0 bases, with 11 bases between. The CDR3 consists of 14 residues. CDR3 nucleotide sequence: TGTGCCAGTAGGCCGGACAGAACTAACTATGGCTACACCTTC. Translated, it gives CASRPDRTNYGYTF.

This clone was found once. This rearrangement joins TRBV6-5 to TRBJ1-1; perhaps TRBD1 as D (6 bases). Trimming shortened V by 8 bases and J by 2 bases, and 18 bases separated the two germline ends. Germline V CDR1 and CDR2: MNHEY, SVGAGI. The CDR3 is made up of 15 amino acids. The CDR3 DNA sequence: TGTGCCAGCCTCATTACTGGGGGGGCAAACACTGAAGCTTTCTTT. It codes for CASLITGGANTEAFF.

The chain recombines TRBV19 with TRBJ2-5; D remains unclear. Trimming cost V 3 bases and J 1 base, with 15 bases left between them. CDR1 LNHDA and CDR2 SQIVND come from the germline V gene (reference sequence). The CDR3 extends over 16 amino acids. CDR3 protein: CASSIIGSAIQETQYF. CDR3 coding DNA: TGTGCCAGTAGTATCATCGGGTCAGCCATCCAAGAGACCCAGTACTTC.

The chain employs TRBV15 and TRBJ2-1; TRBD1 matches at 9 bases. Germline V gives CDR1 LNHNV, CDR2 YYDKDF (reference sequence). J lost 12 bases, V lost 5 bases, and 11 bases had no gene match. The CDR3 sequence is 14 residues long. The CDR3 sequence is CATSQDRGRVGQFF. The CDR3 DNA is TGTGCCACCAGCCAGGACAGGGGCCGAGTTGGGCAGTTCTTC.

The CDR3 DNA follows: TGTGCCAGCAGTCCCCTTTCGGCAGGGGTGACCGGGGAGCTGTTTTTT. It is translated as CASSPLSAGVTGELFF. The V and J genes are TRBV28 and TRBJ2-2; D is perhaps TRBD1 (6 bases). Germline V gene data show CDR1 as MDHEN and CDR2 as SYDVKM. The ends were cut back, 5 bases at V and 5 bases at J, with 18 bases in the middle. This CDR3 is built from 16 residues.

J is TRBJ2-7 and V is TRBV5-8, with D perhaps TRBD1 (6 bases). Between the trimmed V and J ends, which lost 4 bases and 6 bases, there was a span of 17 bases. This CDR3 has 14 residues. Germline V gene lookup returns CDR1 SGHTS and CDR2 YDEGEE. CDR3 in DNA: TGTGCCAGCAGCCCTCAGACAGGATTTGCCGAGCAGTACTTC. Its protein is CASSPQTGFAEQYF.

This clone was counted between two and nine times. The chain couples TRBV28 to TRBJ1-6, with a weak D call TRBD1 (5 bases). V lost 4 bases and J 16 bases, leaving 20 bases between the germline ends. The CDR3 spans 14 residues. CDR1 is MDHEN, CDR2 SYDVKM, per germline. CDR3 coding DNA: TGTGCCAGCAGTTCGACGGAGCCAGGGAAGGGGCTCCACTTT. Translation: CASSSTEPGKGLHF.

CDR3 in amino acids: CASSGEGSGNQPQHF. The CDR3 region has the DNA TGTGCCAGCAGTGGGGAGGGTAGCGGCAATCAGCCCCAGCATTTT. The V gene is TRBV28, the J gene TRBJ1-5; no firm D call. The length of the CDR3 is 15 residues. CDR1 MDHEN and CDR2 SYDVKM come from the germline V gene. The V end lost 5 bases, the J end lost 2 bases, and 13 bases lay between the germline ends.